The 3 T cell receptor beta chains given below trace back to one sample, sequenced in a study of CD8+ T cells in alopecia areata. Extraction and reverse transcription of RNA yielded cDNA as the sequencing template. TCRdb keeps only in-frame clones here, not all; method: immunoSEQ multiplex PCR. This table holds more than 150,000 clones, about 51% found once. Treatment specified: oral pan-JAK inhibitor, 5-10 mg twice daily. The sample was CD8+ T cells sorted from blood, taken at approximately week 51, from a patient treated with tofacitinib. The receptors come from a human donor with alopecia areata.

The rearrangement links TRBV11-2 to TRBJ1-1; 7 positions agree with TRBD1. Germline values: CDR1 SGHAT, CDR2 FQNNGV. J gave up 0 bases and V 5 bases, and 9 bases lay outside the gene matches. The CDR3 has 16 residues. CDR3 protein: CASSLGYRGLNTEAFF. The DNA for the CDR3 is TGTGCCAGCAGCCTCGGCTACAGGGGTCTGAACACTGAAGCTTTCTTT. The entire variable domain, with the rest obtained from reference TRBV11-2 and TRBJ1-1, is as follows: EAGVAQSPRYKIIEKRQSVAFWCNPISGHATLYWYQQILGQGPKLLIQFQNNGVVDDSQLPKDRFSAERLKGVDSTLKIQPAKLEDSAVYLCASSLGYRGLNTEAFFGQGTRLTVV.

This clone was observed a handful of times. CDR3 coding DNA: TGTGCCAGCAGCAACAGGGGCAGGGGGAACACTGAAGCTTTCTTT. Encoded protein: CASSNRGRGNTEAFF. The gene calls are TRBV13 and TRBJ1-1, with 7 bases fitting TRBD1. The V and J ends lost 5 bases and 1 base, in that order; junction bases with no gene match: 7. The CDR3 covers 15 residues. Per germline, CDR1 PRHDT and CDR2 FYEKMQ (reference sequence).

This chain uses TRBV7-9 with TRBJ1-5, with TRBD1 identical over 7 bases. The germline gives CDR1 SEHNR, CDR2 FQNEAQ (reference sequence). V dropped 2 bases and J dropped 2; count of bases not matched to a gene: 15. CDR3 size: 19 residues. The CDR3 nucleotides are TGTGCCAGCAGCTTAAAGGGCGGACAGGATAGGGAGCGCAATCAGCCCCAGCATTTT. It yields the protein CASSLKGGQDRERNQPQHF.